The sequence of this T cell receptor beta chain was determined in a study of cytomegalovirus exposure and HLA in healthy donors. Across the whole study: An analysis done earlier identified around 100 million unique TCR beta sequences from 190 million or so T cells. Notes on the study in general: Later analysis showed TCR association rates varying by HLA locus, highest for DRB1 and lowest for HLA-C. Further analysis was carried out later, and it showed several of the most significant clusters appearing linked to common viral pathogens.

In the PCR, 60 Vbeta and 13 Jbeta primers were used. Method: immunoSEQ multiplex PCR; TCRdb's copy keeps in-frame clones and lacks some. The table has 120,000 or so clones, roughly 85% seen once. Note on this clone: Its target is unknown.

Trimming removed 4 bases at V and 4 bases at J, with 7 bases between. Germline CDR1 and CDR2: SGHAT and FQNNGV. The length of the CDR3 is 12 residues. Sequencing was done on a sample of PBMCs. The source is a man aged 18 to 30 in good health and CMV-seropositive. The chain is built from TRBV11-2 and TRBJ1-1; no clear D gene. CDR3 residues: CASSWEGTEAFF. In nucleotides, the CDR3 is TGTGCCAGCAGCTGGGAGGGCACTGAAGCTTTCTTT.